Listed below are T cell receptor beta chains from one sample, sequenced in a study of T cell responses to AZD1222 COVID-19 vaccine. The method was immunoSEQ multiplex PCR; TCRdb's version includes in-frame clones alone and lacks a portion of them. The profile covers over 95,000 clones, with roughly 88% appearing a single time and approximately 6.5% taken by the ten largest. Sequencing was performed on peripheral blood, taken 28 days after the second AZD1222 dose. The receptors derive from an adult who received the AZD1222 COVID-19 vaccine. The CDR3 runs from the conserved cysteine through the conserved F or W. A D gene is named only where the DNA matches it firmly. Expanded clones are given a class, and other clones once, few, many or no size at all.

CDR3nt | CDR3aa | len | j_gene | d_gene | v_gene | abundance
TGTGCCAGTAGTACCCGGGATTCACCCCTCCACTTT | CASSTRDSPLHF | 12 | TRBJ1-6 | NA | TRBV19 | NA
TGTGCCAGCAGTTTCGGGACAGGGGGGACAAATGAGCAGTTCTTC | CASSFGTGGTNEQFF | 15 | TRBJ2-1 | TRBD1 | TRBV27 | NA
TGTGCCAGCAGCTTAGTGCGCAATGAGCAGTTCTTC | CASSLVRNEQFF | 12 | TRBJ2-1 | NA | TRBV7-9 | NA
TGTGCCAGCAGCTTAATCAGCGGACTAGCCAAAAACATTCAGTACTTC | CASSLISGLAKNIQYF | 16 | TRBJ2-4 | NA | TRBV7-2 | NA
TGTGCCTGGAGTCCCTGGACTGAAGCTTTCTTT | CAWSPWTEAFF | 11 | TRBJ1-1 | NA | TRBV30 | NA
TGTGCCAGTAGTAGCAGGTTTAGTGCCGGGGAGCTGTTTTTT | CASSSRFSAGELFF | 14 | TRBJ2-2 | NA | TRBV19 | once
TGTGCCAGCAGTCTCTATCAACGGGGGGAAGAAAAACTGTTTTTT | CASSLYQRGEEKLFF | 15 | TRBJ1-4 | NA | TRBV28 | NA
TGTGCCAGTAGTCTCGACGACGGGGTTACGGATGGCTACACCTTC | CASSLDDGVTDGYTF | 15 | TRBJ1-2 | NA | TRBV19 | NA
TGCGCCAGCAGTCAATCCGGGGACAGGAGGACGCCTGGAAACACCATATATTTT | CASSQSGDRRTPGNTIYF | 18 | TRBJ1-3 | TRBD1 | TRBV23-1 | NA
TGCGCCAGCAGCCCACCGGGACTAGAGACCGCGGTCCAGTACTTC | CASSPPGLETAVQYF | 15 | TRBJ2-5 | TRBD2 | TRBV4-1 | once
TGTGCCAGCAGCCGTGACAGGGGCAATCAGCCCCAGCATTTT | CASSRDRGNQPQHF | 14 | TRBJ1-5 | TRBD1 | TRBV19 | NA
TGCGCCAGCAGCCAAGAGGTTCGCGAAAAACTGTTTTTT | CASSQEVREKLFF | 13 | TRBJ1-4 | NA | TRBV4-3 | few
TGTGCCAGCAGTTTAGGACTAGCGGGGGGGTACGAGCAGTACTTC | CASSLGLAGGYEQYF | 15 | TRBJ2-7 | TRBD2 | TRBV28 | NA
TGTGCCAGCGGAACGGACAGCTCGAATGAAAAACTGTTTTTT | CASGTDSSNEKLFF | 14 | TRBJ1-4 | NA | TRBV28 | once
TGTGCCAGCAGCTACGGGGGGGGGTTTGAGGCGGCCCTCCACTTT | CASSYGGGFEAALHF | 15 | TRBJ1-6 | NA | TRBV5-4 | NA
TGTGCCAGCAGCTCTGACAGGAGAAGGTACGAGCAGTACTTC | CASSSDRRRYEQYF | 14 | TRBJ2-7 | NA | TRBV7-2 | NA
TGTGCCAGTACAGCCTCACAGGGGGCCTATGAGCAGTTCTTC | CASTASQGAYEQFF | 14 | TRBJ2-1 | TRBD1 | TRBV19 | NA
TGTGCCACCAGCAGAGGGGATAAGAATGAAAAACTGTTTTTT | CATSRGDKNEKLFF | 14 | TRBJ1-4 | NA | TRBV15 | NA
TGTGCCAGCAGCTTAGCTCGGGACAGATTCGATGAGCAGTTCTTC | CASSLARDRFDEQFF | 15 | TRBJ2-1 | TRBD1 | TRBV7-3 | NA
TGTGCCAGTACCCGACTCGACAGCCAAAACTATGGCTACACCTTC | CASTRLDSQNYGYTF | 15 | TRBJ1-2 | NA | TRBV19 | NA
TGTGCCAGCAGCCGATGGACTAGCGGGGGGGCAGCCGGGGAGCTGTTTTTT | CASSRWTSGGAAGELFF | 17 | TRBJ2-2 | TRBD2 | TRBV11-2 | NA
TGCGCCAGCAGCTTGGGTCTAGTCCCAGATACGCAGTATTTT | CASSLGLVPDTQYF | 14 | TRBJ2-3 | NA | TRBV5-1 | NA
TGCGCCAGCAGCCAAGGACTAGCGGGGGGCACAGATACGCAGTATTTT | CASSQGLAGGTDTQYF | 16 | TRBJ2-3 | TRBD2 | TRBV4-3 | few
TGTGCCAGCAGCGACCGGCCTAATGCAGCTAATGAAAAACTGTTTTTT | CASSDRPNAANEKLFF | 16 | TRBJ1-4 | NA | TRBV9 | NA